This entry concerns a single T cell receptor beta chain. TCRdb's table, derived via immunoSEQ multiplex PCR, lists solely in-frame clones and lacks some. The table includes around 140,000 clones, more than 85% detected once. Trimming stripped 0 bases from V and 0 bases from J, with 13 bases between. This CDR3 has 17 residues. Germline loops: CDR1 SGHDT, CDR2 YYEEEE. The data were obtained in a study of control samples from healthy donors and cancer patients. The rearrangement joins TRBV5-6 to TRBJ1-5; possibly TRBD1 for D (5 bases). The sequenced sample consisted of blood. The receptor's source is a man aged 25-45 years in good health. The CDR3 loop reads CASSLGGVGHSNQPQHF. Here the CDR3 DNA reads TGTGCCAGCAGCTTGGGGGGAGTGGGGCATAGCAATCAGCCCCAGCATTTT.